This entry concerns a single T cell receptor (beta chain). Its antigen remains unknown. This sample was taken from a study of PD-L1 blockade in urothelial cancer. Sequenced by immunoSEQ multiplex PCR; TCRdb stores in-frame clones only, minus some. The sample holds about 120,000 clones; about 82% are singletons and the top ten take around 2.4%. Trimming shortened V by 6 bases and J by 8 bases, and 16 bases separated the two germline ends. CDR1 is MNHEY and CDR2 is SMNVEV in the germline V gene (reference sequence). The CDR3 sequence is 14 residues long. General study points: Better survival was predicted by below-median pretreatment blood TCR clonality.

Time point indicated: peripheral blood 6 weeks after treatment start. The receptor comes from a man between 50 and 59 years old with urothelial cancer. The sequences come from PBMCs, collected around atezolizumab (anti-PD-L1) treatment. The chain recombines TRBV27 with TRBJ1-4; D is unresolved. CDR3: CASRGAGLREKLFF. The CDR3 coding sequence is TGTGCCAGCAGGGGCGCGGGGTTAAGGGAAAAACTGTTTTTT.